This TCR beta chain was identified during a study of cytomegalovirus exposure and HLA in healthy donors. Researchers ran the PCR with 60 Vbeta and 13 Jbeta primers. Sequencing used immunoSEQ multiplex PCR; TCRdb keeps in-frame clones, though not all of them. Among roughly 67,000 clones listed, roughly 73% were seen once. The sequencing input was PBMCs. The sequence derives from a man aged 40-50 years in good health and CMV-seronegative.

The CDR3 nucleotides are TGCGCCAGCAGCCAAGGTACTAGCGGACACACAGATACGCAGTATTTT. Its translation is CASSQGTSGHTDTQYF. This rearrangement joins TRBV5-1 to TRBJ2-3; 8 bases agree with TRBD2. CDR1 is SGHRS and CDR2 is YFSETQ in the germline V gene. CDR3 size: 16 residues. Losses at the gene ends were 4 bases for V and 2 bases for J; bases not matched to a gene: 9.